The next 31 T cell receptor beta chains were all read from a single sample in a study of shared clonotypes between healthy human individuals. The protocol was immunoSEQ multiplex PCR, while the TCRdb copy is restricted to in-frame clones and leaves out a portion. The repertoire holds roughly 2.1 million clones, 85% to 95% seen once, with around 1.7% in the top ten. Only CD45RO-negative cells positively selected for CCR7 counted as naive CD8 cells, so terminally differentiated effector memory CD45RA+ cells were excluded. The sequenced sample consisted of naive CD8+ T cells from PBMCs. These receptors originate from a man between 18 and 29 years old in good health. Some clones in this sample may be carry-over from other donors' samples.

This sequence joins TRBV5-8 and TRBJ2-7; 8 nucleotides agree with TRBD2. The ends lost 4 bases at V and 4 bases at J; junction bases unmatched: 13. Germline V gene lookup returns CDR1 SGHTS and CDR2 YDEGEE. The CDR3 has 16 residues. CDR3 sequence (DNA): TGTGCCAGCAGCGAGGAGTGGCCCCAGCGGGGGTACGAGCAGTACTTC. The encoded protein is CASSEEWPQRGYEQYF.

The chain joins TRBV15 to TRBJ1-3, with 7 bases identical to TRBD1. Trimming took 5 bases from V and 0 from J; bases not matched to a gene: 7. Looked up from germline, CDR1 is LNHNV and CDR2 is YYDKDF (reference sequence). CDR3 length: 16 amino acids. CDR3 residues: CATSGPGQSSGNTIYF. In DNA form, the CDR3 reads TGTGCCACCAGCGGCCCGGGACAGAGCTCTGGAAACACCATATATTTT.

The chain links TRBV28 to TRBJ2-2; 9 bases line up with TRBD1. The junction had 9 bases not matched to a gene; V was cut back by 6 bases and J by 7 bases. The CDR3 spans 15 residues. Germline V lookup: CDR1 MDHEN, CDR2 SYDVKM. CDR3 coding DNA: TGTGCCAGCAGCTGGGACAGGGATAGTGGCGGGGAGCTGTTTTTT. Its translation is CASSWDRDSGGELFF.

This clone has a single count. The same CDR3 can be traced to other DNA sequences in this sample. The rearrangement uses TRBV6-5 and TRBJ2-2, with D possibly matching TRBD2 (5 bases). Trimming cost V 6 bases and J 6 bases, with 11 bases left between them. The CDR3 totals 13 residues. Per germline, CDR1 MNHEY and CDR2 SVGAGI. In nucleotides, the CDR3 is TGTGCCAGCAGCCCACGGGGTCCCGGGGAGCTGTTTTTT. The encoded protein is CASSPRGPGELFF.

As DNA, the CDR3 is TGTGCCAGCAGCTCCTTTATACTAGCGGGATTCAACATTCAGTACTTC. Translated: CASSSFILAGFNIQYF. The chain employs TRBV5-6 and TRBJ2-4; 10 bases fit TRBD2. Germline assignment: CDR1 SGHDT and CDR2 YYEEEE. CDR3 length: 16 amino acids. J was trimmed by 7 bases and V by 3 bases; bases with no gene match: 10.

CDR3 loop: CASSHFEGRETQYF. As DNA, the CDR3 is TGTGCCAGCAGCCACTTCGAGGGGCGAGAGACCCAGTACTTC. This chain connects TRBV6-5 to TRBJ2-5; D is possibly TRBD1 or TRBD2 (5 bases each). Germline V gene sequence: CDR1 MNHEY, CDR2 SVGAGI. V was shortened by 6 bases and J by 4 bases, with 15 bases between the two germline ends. The CDR3 loop spans 14 amino acids.

This chain links TRBV10-3 with TRBJ1-2; D might be TRBD1 (5 bases). CDR3 length: 14 amino acids. Germline V gene lookup returns CDR1 ENHRY and CDR2 SYGVKD. Deletions cut 0 bases from V and 5 bases from J, with 10 bases between. The CDR3 DNA reads TGTGCCATCAGTGAGTCGGAGACAGTATATGGCTACACCTTC. Translation: CAISESETVYGYTF.

The chain is built from TRBV5-6 and TRBJ1-1; TRBD1 agrees at 10 bases. CDR3 length: 16 residues. Looked up from germline, CDR1 is SGHDT and CDR2 is YYEEEE. The trim removed 3 bases at V and 1 base at J, leaving 6 bases unmatched. CDR3 region: CASSYGTGDTNTEAFF. The CDR3, as DNA: TGTGCCAGCAGCTACGGGACAGGGGATACGAACACTGAAGCTTTCTTT.

This rearrangement joins TRBV19 to TRBJ2-4; 9 bases line up with TRBD2. CDR3 length equals 13 residues. After removal of 9 bases from V and 7 bases from J, the junction contained 7 bases not matched to a gene. Germline V gene lookup returns CDR1 LNHDA and CDR2 SQIVND (reference sequence). Here the CDR3 reads CASRGSGSNIQYF. The CDR3 nucleotides read TGTGCCAGCCGAGGTAGCGGGAGCAACATTCAGTACTTC.

The rearrangement joins TRBV13 to TRBJ2-1; TRBD2 might be the D (7 bases). This CDR3 is built from 15 residues. Trimming removed 5 bases at V and 13 bases at J, with 24 bases between. CDR1 is PRHDT, CDR2 FYEKMQ, per germline (reference sequence). The CDR3 sequence: CASSRPKAGALGQFF. The CDR3 DNA reads TGTGCCAGCAGCCGTCCTAAGGCGGGGGCACTGGGACAGTTCTTC.

This clone has just one count. The V and J genes are TRBV9 and TRBJ1-1; D is uncertain. Trimming removed 0 bases at V and 0 bases at J, with 9 bases between. The germline gives CDR1 SGDLS, CDR2 YYNGEE. The CDR3 is 15 amino acids. The CDR3 DNA sequence: TGTGCCAGCAGCGTAGGATGGAATGTGAACACTGAAGCTTTCTTT. This encodes CASSVGWNVNTEAFF.

The rearrangement joins TRBV10-3 to TRBJ2-2; no reliable D call. With 2 bases removed from V and 4 bases from J, the gap between germline ends came to 8 bases. CDR1 and CDR2 from the germline V gene are ENHRY and SYGVKD. The CDR3 is made up of 14 amino acids. The CDR3 loop reads CAISESSGTGELFF. The CDR3 DNA reads as TGTGCCATCAGTGAGAGTTCGGGCACCGGGGAGCTGTTTTTT.

Worth noting for this clone: In the same sample, other DNA sequences code for this CDR3. J is TRBJ2-2 and V is TRBV29-1; D is undetermined. CDR3 length: 13 residues. Germline lookup yields CDR1 SQVTM and CDR2 ANQGSEA. The V gene lost 5 bases and the J gene lost 2 bases, with 9 bases spanning the gap. The CDR3 loop is CSVLSGNTGELFF. CDR3 nucleotides: TGCAGCGTTTTATCCGGAAACACCGGGGAGCTGTTTTTT.

The chain joins TRBV18 to TRBJ2-5, with a weak D call TRBD2 (6 bases). CDR1 and CDR2 from the germline V gene are KGHSH and LQKENI. The CDR3 is 14 amino acids. With 1 base removed from V and 3 bases from J, the gap between germline ends came to 9 bases. The CDR3 DNA follows: TGTGCCAGCTCACCACTGGGACTGAAAGAGACCCAGTACTTC. It translates to CASSPLGLKETQYF.

This clone was picked up a small number of times. The CDR3 nucleotides are TGTGCCAGCAGTTTTTACCGAAACACTGAAGCTTTCTTT. Its translation is CASSFYRNTEAFF. The chain recombines TRBV27 with TRBJ1-1; D unresolved. Germline CDR1 reads MNHEY; CDR2 reads SMNVEV (reference sequence). The germline V and J ends were trimmed by 3 bases and 2 bases, with 7 bases remaining between them. The CDR3 has 13 amino acids.

The chain carries TRBV19 and TRBJ2-3; TRBD1 aligns across 7 bases. The CDR3 runs to 16 residues. Trimming at V came to 5 bases and at J to 5 bases, leaving 13 bases not matched to a gene. Germline values: CDR1 LNHDA, CDR2 SQIVND (reference sequence). The DNA of the CDR3 is TGTGCCAGTAGTCCAGACGGGACAGCCCGGGTAGATACGCAGTATTTT. Its protein product is CASSPDGTARVDTQYF.

The genes are TRBV10-3 and TRBJ1-1; 8 nucleotides line up with TRBD1. CDR1 and CDR2 from the germline V gene are ENHRY and SYGVKD. The J segment lost 6 bases and the V segment lost 6 bases, leaving 6 bases of the junction unmatched. The CDR3 is 13 amino acids. The CDR3 here is CAIRTGQGSEAFF. The CDR3 bases are TGTGCCATCAGGACAGGACAGGGCTCTGAAGCTTTCTTT.

The rearrangement links TRBV9 to TRBJ2-3; D may be TRBD1 (6 bases). The V gene lost 4 bases and the J gene lost 5 bases, with 17 bases spanning the gap. Germline V gene sequence: CDR1 SGDLS, CDR2 YYNGEE. The CDR3 is 15 residues long. CDR3 DNA: TGTGCCAGCAGCTTAGCCAGGGGTGCAATAGATACGCAGTATTTT. Amino acids: CASSLARGAIDTQYF. Variable domain in full (rest from reference TRBV9 and TRBJ2-3): DSGVTQTPKHLITATGQRVTLRCSPRSGDLSVYWYQQSLDQGLQFLIQYYNGEERAKGNILERFSAQQFPDLHSELNLSSLELGDSALYFCASSLARGAIDTQYFGPGTRLTVL.

This chain connects TRBV19 to TRBJ1-2; 7 bases are a match to TRBD1. The germline V gene encodes CDR1 LNHDA and CDR2 SQIVND (reference sequence). The CDR3 has 13 residues. The V gene end was trimmed by 6 bases and the J gene end by 7 bases; junction bases not matched to a gene: 8. The DNA of the CDR3 is TGTGCCAGTAGCCACGAGACAGGGTCTGGCTACACCTTC. Translation gives CASSHETGSGYTF.

This clone was detected a few times. The CDR3 DNA reads as TGCGCCAGCAGCTTACCAGATGAGAACACTGAAGCTTTCTTT. Its protein is CASSLPDENTEAFF. The J gene is TRBJ1-1, the V gene TRBV5-1, with D hard to call. From germline, CDR1 is SGHRS and CDR2 YFSETQ. The V end was cut by 2 bases, the J end by 1 base, with 9 bases between. CDR3 size: 14 residues.

This chain links TRBV29-1 with TRBJ1-1; 7 bases map to TRBD1. CDR3 size: 13 residues. Looked up from germline, CDR1 is SQVTM and CDR2 is ANQGSEA. After removal of 5 bases from V and 1 base from J, the junction contained 4 bases not matched to a gene. CDR3 nucleotides: TGCAGCGTTCAGGGGGGCGGGAACACTGAAGCTTTCTTT. Its translation is CSVQGGGNTEAFF. Full variable domain (outside the CDR3, taken from reference TRBV29-1 and TRBJ1-1): SAVISQKPSRDICQRGTSLTIQCQVDSQVTMMFWYRQQPGQSLTLIATANQGSEATYESGFVIDKFPISRPNLTFSTLTVSNMSPEDSSIYLCSVQGGGNTEAFFGQGTRLTVV.

This rearrangement joins TRBV28 to TRBJ2-5, with a tentative D call TRBD2 (6 bases). V lost 5 bases to trimming and J lost 10 bases, with 14 bases between them. The CDR3 is 12 amino acids. The V gene's germline CDR1 is MDHEN and CDR2 SYDVKM. The DNA of the CDR3 is TGTGCCAGCAGTGTTCCTCGGGGGTACCAGTACTTC. Translating it yields CASSVPRGYQYF.

The chain is built from TRBV9 and TRBJ1-2, with TRBD1 matching 7 bases. CDR3 length equals 15 residues. J was trimmed by 2 bases and V by 4 bases; bases with no gene match: 8. Germline CDR1 is SGDLS and CDR2 is YYNGEE. In DNA, the CDR3 is TGTGCCAGCAGCTCCGGGGACAGCGGAAACTATGGCTACACCTTC. As protein: CASSSGDSGNYGYTF.

V usage is TRBV10-3 and J usage is TRBJ1-1, with a possible D match to TRBD1 (5 bases). Germline V gene lookup returns CDR1 ENHRY and CDR2 SYGVKD. The germline V and J ends were trimmed by 6 bases and 3 bases, with 17 bases remaining between them. The CDR3 spans 15 residues. CDR3 coding DNA: TGTGCCATCAGCACTCAAGACGGGGCCGACACTGAAGCTTTCTTT. This gives the protein CAISTQDGADTEAFF.

The CDR3 DNA is TGTGCCAGCAACCCCTACACGGGGACCTTCTCTGGGGCCAACGTCCTGACTTTC. This translates into CASNPYTGTFSGANVLTF. The chain couples TRBV7-9 to TRBJ2-6, with D perhaps given as TRBD1 or TRBD2 (5 bases each). This CDR3 has 18 amino acids. Germline V gives CDR1 SEHNR, CDR2 FQNEAQ (reference sequence). The V and J ends lost 7 bases and 0 bases respectively, with 19 bases between them.

The chain couples TRBV6-1 to TRBJ2-7; D gene uncertain. CDR3 length equals 13 residues. Per germline, CDR1 MNHNS and CDR2 SASEGT. Trimming removed 4 bases at V and 2 bases at J, with 9 bases between. CDR3 residues: CASSAAPTYEQYF. In DNA, the CDR3 is TGTGCCAGCAGTGCTGCCCCAACCTACGAGCAGTACTTC.

The chain uses TRBV6-1 and TRBJ2-3; 7 bases map to TRBD2. Germline lookup yields CDR1 MNHNS and CDR2 SASEGT. V lost 1 base, J lost 4 bases, and 5 bases stayed unmatched. The CDR3 is made up of 15 amino acids. CDR3 in amino acids: CASSEGHTSADTQYF. The DNA for the CDR3 is TGTGCCAGCAGTGAAGGCCATACTAGCGCAGATACGCAGTATTTT.

The chain combines TRBV9 with TRBJ2-7; no reliable D call. V was cut by 4 bases and J by 4 bases, with 15 bases left in between. Per germline, CDR1 SGDLS and CDR2 YYNGEE. CDR3 length: 14 residues. CDR3 bases: TGTGCCAGCAGCTCAGAGGCGGTTTCGTACGAGCAGTACTTC. Amino acids: CASSSEAVSYEQYF.

This sequence joins TRBV15 and TRBJ2-7; D is possibly TRBD1 (6 bases). Looked up from germline, CDR1 is LNHNV and CDR2 is YYDKDF (reference sequence). Trimming cost V 5 bases and J 4 bases, with 15 bases left between them. This CDR3 is 14 amino acids long. DNA of the CDR3: TGTGCCACCAGCCCGAATACCAGGGGTTACGAGCAGTACTTC. This gives the protein CATSPNTRGYEQYF.

The chain couples TRBV11-3 to TRBJ1-5, with D possibly matching TRBD1 (5 bases). This CDR3 has 14 amino acids. V was shortened by 2 bases and J by 5 bases, with 10 bases between the two germline ends. Germline values: CDR1 SGHNT, CDR2 YENEEA. For the CDR3, the DNA is TGTGCCAGCAGCTTAAACAGGTCCTATCAGCCCCAGCATTTT. The encoded protein is CASSLNRSYQPQHF.

This sequence joins TRBV5-6 and TRBJ1-3; D not certain. V was trimmed by 7 bases and J by 6 bases, leaving 17 bases between them. The CDR3 is 14 amino acids. Per germline, CDR1 SGHDT and CDR2 YYEEEE. In DNA form, the CDR3 reads TGTGCCAGCCACCCGAATCGAGTCGAAAACACCATATATTTT. Translated, it gives CASHPNRVENTIYF. Looking up the rest from reference TRBV5-6 and TRBJ1-3 gives the full variable domain: DAGVTQSPTHLIKTRGQQVTLRCSPKSGHDTVSWYQQALGQGPQFIFQYYEEEERQRGNFPDRFSGHQFPNYSSELNVNALLLGDSALYLCASHPNRVENTIYFGEGSWLTVV.